Below, 5 T cell receptor beta chains from the same sample are listed, as sequenced in a study of low-dose radiotherapy and immunotherapy resistance in tumors. TRAV- and TRBV-specific primers primed first-strand cDNA, covering alpha and beta chains. TCRs underwent 20 PCR cycles of amplification with a constant-region primer and V-primer adapter. TCRdb recomputed calls from the reads with MiXCR, one row per CDR3 protein. In the table there are roughly 11,000 distinct CDR3 sequences, roughly two thirds of which are singletons. The origin of the receptors is a human donor with advanced metastatic prostate, ovarian, gallbladder or colorectal cancer (not recorded which). This table probably holds off-target reads from a library built for another chain.

This chain connects TRBV11-2 to TRBJ2-2; no reliable D call. V was trimmed by 4 bases and J by 4 bases, leaving 10 bases between them. The CDR3 runs 14 residues. CDR1 and CDR2 (germline): SGHAT, FQNNGV. The CDR3 bases are TGTGCCAGCAGCTCCCTAATCGCCACCGGGGAGCTGTTTTTT. Residues: CASSSLIATGELFF.

This chain joins TRBV10-3 and TRBJ2-3, with 8 bases fitting TRBD2. Trimming removed 3 bases from V and 0 bases from J; junction bases left unmatched: 5. The CDR3 totals 16 residues. Germline CDR1 reads ENHRY; CDR2 reads SYGVKD. The CDR3 DNA follows: TGTGCCATCAGTGATCTTAGCGGGGCCAGCACAGATACGCAGTATTTT. Amino acids: CAISDLSGASTDTQYF.

The chain employs TRBV20-1 and TRBJ2-3, with a possible D match to TRBD2 (6 bases). Germline V gene lookup returns CDR1 DFQATT and CDR2 SNEGSKA (reference sequence). The V and J ends lost 0 bases and 5 bases respectively, with 18 bases between them. CDR3 length equals 16 residues. CDR3 sequence (DNA): TGCAGTGCTAGAGACGAGACCAGACTAGTGGGAGATACGCAGTATTTT. Protein product: CSARDETRLVGDTQYF.

This clonotype was counted a few times. The chain uses TRBV5-1 and TRBJ2-7, with D unclear. The CDR3 extends over 12 amino acids. Germline lookup yields CDR1 SGHRS and CDR2 YFSETQ. The V and J ends lost 4 bases and 2 bases respectively, with 7 bases between them. CDR3 residues: CASSPPTYEQYF. CDR3 in DNA: TGCGCCAGCAGCCCGCCCACCTACGAGCAGTACTTC.

This clonotype was detected only once. The chain employs TRBV6-5 and TRBJ2-1, with D perhaps matching TRBD2 (5 bases). V lost 6 bases, J lost 0 bases, and 9 bases lay in between. Germline-derived CDR1 and CDR2 are MNHEY and SVGAGI. The CDR3 has 14 amino acids. Here the CDR3 reads CASRDWSSYNEQFF. For the CDR3, the DNA is TGTGCCAGCAGGGACTGGAGCTCCTACAATGAGCAGTTCTTC.